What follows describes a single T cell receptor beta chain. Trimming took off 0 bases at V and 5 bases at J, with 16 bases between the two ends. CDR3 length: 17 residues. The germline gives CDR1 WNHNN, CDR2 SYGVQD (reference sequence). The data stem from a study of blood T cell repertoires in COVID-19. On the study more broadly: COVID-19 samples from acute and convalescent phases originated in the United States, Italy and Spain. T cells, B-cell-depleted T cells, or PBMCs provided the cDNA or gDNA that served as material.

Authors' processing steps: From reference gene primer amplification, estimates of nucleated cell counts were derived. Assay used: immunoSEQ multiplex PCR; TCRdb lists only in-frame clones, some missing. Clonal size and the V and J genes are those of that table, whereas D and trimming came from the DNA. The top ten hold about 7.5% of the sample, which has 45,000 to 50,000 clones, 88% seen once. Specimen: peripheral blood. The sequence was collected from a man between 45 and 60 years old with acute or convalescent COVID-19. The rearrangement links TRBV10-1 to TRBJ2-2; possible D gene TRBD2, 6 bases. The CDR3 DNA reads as TGCGCCAGCAGTGAGTCGAGGTCGGGGGTTCGAACCGGGGAGCTGTTTTTT. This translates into CASSESRSGVRTGELFF.